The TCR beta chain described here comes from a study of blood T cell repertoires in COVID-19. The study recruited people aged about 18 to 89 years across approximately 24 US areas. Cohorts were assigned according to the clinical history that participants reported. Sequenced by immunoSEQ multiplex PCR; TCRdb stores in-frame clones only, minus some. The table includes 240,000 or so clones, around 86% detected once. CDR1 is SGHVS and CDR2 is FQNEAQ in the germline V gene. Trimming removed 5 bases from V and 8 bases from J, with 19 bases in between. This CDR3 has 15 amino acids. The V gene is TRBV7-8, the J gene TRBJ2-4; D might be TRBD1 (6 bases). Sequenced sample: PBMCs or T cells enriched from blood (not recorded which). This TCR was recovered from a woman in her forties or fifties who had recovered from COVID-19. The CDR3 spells CASSRGDRWADIQYF. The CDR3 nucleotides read TGTGCCAGCAGCCGAGGAGACAGGTGGGCTGACATTCAGTACTTC.